The 8 T cell receptor beta chains below were found in one sample sequenced in a study of T cells in Graves' hyperthyroidism and ophthalmopathy. TCR beta CDR3 region amplification was performed from RNA transcripts. Researchers ran a first-round RT-PCR on the TCR CDR3 using the HTBI primer set. Using its own MiXCR run on the multiplex PCR reads, TCRdb lists one record per CDR3 protein. The sample contains about 410,000 distinct CDR3 sequences, roughly 15% of which appear only once. Material for sequencing was blood. These receptors were obtained from a woman under 40 with Graves' ophthalmopathy.

There are a few counts of this clonotype. The gene calls are TRBV2 and TRBJ1-5; TRBD1 matches 9 bases. The CDR3 is 18 amino acids. J was trimmed by 0 bases and V by 6 bases; bases with no gene match: 12. Germline V CDR1 and CDR2: SNHLY, FYNNEI. The DNA for the CDR3 is TGTGCCAGCAGGCCTCCCGGGACAGGGCGGTATAGCAATCAGCCCCAGCATTTT. Amino acid sequence: CASRPPGTGRYSNQPQHF.

The sample holds many counts of this clonotype. The V gene is TRBV7-9, the J gene TRBJ2-5; perhaps TRBD2 as D (6 bases). The germline V gene encodes CDR1 SEHNR and CDR2 FQNEAQ (reference sequence). The germline V and J ends were trimmed by 1 base and 9 bases, with 21 bases remaining between them. The CDR3 has 16 amino acids. In DNA form, the CDR3 reads TGTGCCAGCAGCTTAGAAAGTGGGACTGGTATGTCATCCCAGTACTTC. Its translation is CASSLESGTGMSSQYF.

There are many counts of this clonotype. The chain uses TRBV6-1 and TRBJ2-3, with TRBD1 matching 10 bases. Trimming removed 5 bases from V and 2 bases from J; junction bases left unmatched: 7. This CDR3 spans 16 amino acids. Germline assignment: CDR1 MNHNS and CDR2 SASEGT. CDR3 residues: CASSSPGQGTTDTQYF. The CDR3 coding sequence is TGTGCCAGCAGTTCCCCGGGACAGGGGACCACAGATACGCAGTATTTT.

In this sample, this clonotype turned up many times. The chain recombines TRBV5-1 with TRBJ2-6, with D perhaps being TRBD1 or TRBD2 (5 bases each). Germline loops: CDR1 SGHRS, CDR2 YFSETQ. The CDR3 spans 15 residues. The V and J ends lost 2 bases and 4 bases respectively, with 10 bases between them. Written as DNA, the CDR3 is TGCGCCAGCAGCTTTGGGGGTACAGGGGCCAACGTCCTGACTTTC. It encodes CASSFGGTGANVLTF.

A word on this clonotype: This may arise from a read error, as a much more abundant clone is one base away. The rearrangement uses TRBV30 and TRBJ1-1; D ambiguous. Germline CDR1 is GTSNPN and CDR2 is SVGIG (reference sequence). CDR3 length equals 11 residues. CDR3 loop: CARSVRYEAFF. CDR3 nucleotides: TGTGCCCGGAGTGTACGATATGAAGCTTTCTTT.

This chain links TRBV11-2 with TRBJ1-1; TRBD1 aligns across 8 bases. Germline V CDR1 and CDR2: SGHAT, FQNNGV. The CDR3 has 14 amino acids. V was pared by 4 bases and J by 4 bases, with 5 bases of the junction left unmatched. For the CDR3, the DNA is TGTGCCAGCAGCTCAGGGACAGGACGCACTGAAGCTTTCTTT. This translates into CASSSGTGRTEAFF.

The rearrangement joins TRBV14 to TRBJ2-1; D is unresolved. CDR3 length: 13 residues. CDR1 is SGHDN, CDR2 FVKESK, per germline. The germline V and J ends were trimmed by 4 bases and 4 bases, with 8 bases remaining between them. CDR3 protein: CASSRFVYNEQFF. As DNA, the CDR3 is TGTGCCAGCAGCCGTTTCGTTTACAATGAGCAGTTCTTC.

There are many counts of this clonotype. The V call is TRBV2, the J call TRBJ2-2; 14 bases are a match to TRBD2. Germline loops: CDR1 SNHLY, CDR2 FYNNEI. This CDR3 contains 17 residues. V lost 3 bases to trimming and J lost 0 bases; unmatched junction nucleotides: 0. CDR3 bases: TGTGCCAGCAGTGAGGGACTAGCGGGGGCGAACACCGGGGAGCTGTTTTTT. This codes for CASSEGLAGANTGELFF.